This entry lists 31 T cell receptor beta chains sequenced from one sample in a study of blood T cell repertoires in COVID-19. This table comes from immunoSEQ multiplex PCR, and its TCRdb copy is limited to in-frame clones, with some not included. This table has about 300,000 clones, roughly 87% appearing once. The sample taken for sequencing was peripheral blood. These receptors were collected from a man aged 18 to 29 with active or convalescent COVID-19.

The chain employs TRBV7-6 and TRBJ2-6, with 7 bases fitting TRBD2. Germline V gene sequence: CDR1 SGHVS, CDR2 FNYEAQ. There are 20 residues in the CDR3. The V gene end was trimmed by 1 base and the J gene end by 0 bases; junction bases not matched to a gene: 12. This CDR3 reads CASSLERGSGSHSGANVLTF. DNA for the CDR3: TGTGCCAGCAGCTTAGAACGAGGTAGCGGGTCCCACTCTGGGGCCAACGTCCTGACTTTC.

This clone was observed a handful of times. This chain joins TRBV5-1 and TRBJ2-5; 8 bases fit TRBD1. Germline V gene data show CDR1 as SGHRS and CDR2 as YFSETQ. Trimming cost V 0 bases and J 5 bases; bases outside gene matches: 12. CDR3 length: 17 residues. The CDR3 reads CASSLGLDRAFRETQYF. The DNA of the CDR3 is TGCGCCAGCAGCTTGGGGTTGGACAGGGCGTTTCGGGAGACCCAGTACTTC.

The chain joins TRBV5-5 to TRBJ2-5, with TRBD2 matching over 13 bases. The germline gives CDR1 SGHKS, CDR2 YYEKEE (reference sequence). Trimming took 0 bases from V and 4 from J; bases not matched to a gene: 0. CDR3 size: 15 residues. The CDR3 loop reads CASSLGTSGRETQYF. The DNA of the CDR3 is TGTGCCAGCAGCTTGGGGACTAGCGGGAGAGAGACCCAGTACTTC.

The chain employs TRBV6-5 and TRBJ2-2; D remains ambiguous. Germline CDR1 MNHEY, CDR2 SVGAGI. The CDR3 runs 13 residues. Trimming cost V 6 bases and J 3 bases, with 8 bases left between them. In DNA form, the CDR3 reads TGTGCCAGCAGCCTAACAGACACCGGGGAGCTGTTTTTT. Encoded protein: CASSLTDTGELFF.

The genes are TRBV19 and TRBJ1-5, with 7 positions matching TRBD1. The CDR3 length is 15 residues. Germline loops: CDR1 LNHDA, CDR2 SQIVND (reference sequence). The ends lost 9 bases at V and 4 bases at J; junction bases unmatched: 12. CDR3 sequence reads: CASRGTDITNQPQHF. CDR3 sequence (DNA): TGTGCCAGCAGGGGGACGGACATAACTAATCAGCCCCAGCATTTT.

CDR3 sequence reads: CASSPGTGGDGETQYF. The DNA for the CDR3 is TGTGCCAGCAGCCCAGGGACAGGGGGGGACGGTGAGACCCAGTACTTC. This chain connects TRBV7-6 to TRBJ2-5; TRBD1 matches 11 bases. CDR1 is SGHVS, CDR2 FNYEAQ, per germline. The CDR3 runs to 16 residues. The V and J ends lost 5 bases and 5 bases, in that order; junction bases with no gene match: 10.

The J gene is TRBJ1-6, the V gene TRBV5-5; D is perhaps TRBD1 (6 bases). Germline V gene sequence: CDR1 SGHKS, CDR2 YYEKEE (reference sequence). Trimming cost V 4 bases and J 9 bases, with 20 bases left between them. CDR3 length: 16 amino acids. The chain's CDR3 is CASSQQDSGMASPLHF. CDR3 sequence (DNA): TGTGCCAGCAGCCAGCAGGACAGCGGGATGGCTTCACCCCTCCACTTT.

The rearrangement joins TRBV14 to TRBJ1-1; 8 nucleotides match TRBD1. V shed 7 bases and J 6 bases; nucleotides not matched to a gene: 7. Germline CDR1 and CDR2: SGHDN and FVKESK. The CDR3 is made up of 13 amino acids. CDR3 sequence (DNA): TGTGCCAGCACCCTAACAGGGGGTCCTGAAGCTTTCTTT. Translated, it gives CASTLTGGPEAFF.

The chain employs TRBV2 and TRBJ2-1; 10 bases map to TRBD2. With V trimmed by 6 bases and J by 7 bases, 21 bases remained unmatched. The length of the CDR3 is 19 residues. Germline loops: CDR1 SNHLY, CDR2 FYNNEI. CDR3 protein: CASSDLPGLATPNENEQFF. The CDR3 DNA is TGTGCCAGCAGCGACCTCCCGGGACTAGCGACACCCAACGAAAATGAGCAGTTCTTC.

This sequence joins TRBV28 and TRBJ2-2; TRBD2 aligns across 12 bases. Germline V gene lookup returns CDR1 MDHEN and CDR2 SYDVKM. The V segment lost 4 bases and the J segment 5 bases; nucleotides outside the gene matches: 2. The CDR3 sequence is 15 residues long. CDR3 residues: CASSWGLAGTGELFF. For the CDR3, the DNA is TGTGCCAGCAGTTGGGGACTAGCGGGTACCGGGGAGCTGTTTTTT.

This chain joins TRBV27 and TRBJ2-2, with 11 bases lining up with TRBD2. Germline V CDR1 and CDR2: MNHEY, SMNVEV (reference sequence). After removal of 7 bases from V and 3 bases from J, the junction contained 19 bases not matched to a gene. CDR3 length equals 20 residues. CDR3 protein: CASTRMWGTSGKGDTGELFF. In DNA form, the CDR3 reads TGTGCCAGCACCCGTATGTGGGGGACTAGCGGCAAGGGAGACACCGGGGAGCTGTTTTTT.

The gene calls are TRBV11-2 and TRBJ2-1; D is perhaps TRBD1 (6 bases). This CDR3 has 12 amino acids. Germline lookup yields CDR1 SGHAT and CDR2 FQNNGV. Trimming took 5 bases from V and 6 from J, leaving 8 bases between them. This CDR3 reads CASSEQGNEQFF. Here the CDR3 DNA reads TGTGCCAGCAGCGAACAGGGCAATGAGCAGTTCTTC.

V and J are TRBV9 and TRBJ1-3; 7 bases fit TRBD1. Trimming took 4 bases from V and 0 from J; bases not matched to a gene: 4. Per germline, CDR1 SGDLS and CDR2 YYNGEE. CDR3 size: 15 residues. The CDR3 coding sequence is TGTGCCAGCAGCCCGGGGGACAGCTCTGGAAACACCATATATTTT. Protein: CASSPGDSSGNTIYF.

This clone is a singleton in its sample. The gene calls are TRBV2 and TRBJ2-7, with no clear D. CDR1 and CDR2 from the germline V gene are SNHLY and FYNNEI. CDR3 length equals 11 residues. Deletions cut 5 bases from V and 3 bases from J, with 5 bases between. CDR3 nucleotides: TGTGCCAGCAGTCCTCTCTACGAGCAGTACTTC. As protein: CASSPLYEQYF.

The chain joins TRBV27 to TRBJ1-1; 8 positions agree with TRBD1. Per the germline V gene, CDR1 is MNHEY and CDR2 is SMNVEV (reference sequence). Losses at the gene ends were 3 bases for V and 5 bases for J; bases not matched to a gene: 5. The CDR3 sequence is 14 residues long. DNA for the CDR3: TGTGCCAGCAGTTTGCAGGGGGCGAGGACTGAAGCTTTCTTT. Translation: CASSLQGARTEAFF.

The chain has TRBV5-1 and TRBJ1-2, with 7 bases aligning to TRBD1. This CDR3 is 15 amino acids long. The junction had 9 bases not matched to a gene; V was cut back by 3 bases and J by 4 bases. Germline lookup yields CDR1 SGHRS and CDR2 YFSETQ. The CDR3 sequence: CASSSTTGTAYGYTF. In DNA form, the CDR3 reads TGCGCCAGCAGCTCGACGACAGGGACTGCCTATGGCTACACCTTC. The whole variable domain, filled in from reference TRBV5-1 and TRBJ1-2, reads KAGVTQTPRYLIKTRGQQVTLSCSPISGHRSVSWYQQTPGQGLQFLFEYFSETQRNKGNFPGRFSGRQFSNSRSEMNVSTLELGDSALYLCASSSTTGTAYGYTFGSGTRLTVV.

The J gene is TRBJ2-7, the V gene TRBV10-1, with no clear D. The germline CDR1 and CDR2 sequences are WNHNN and SYGVQD (reference sequence). The germline V and J ends were trimmed by 0 bases and 3 bases, with 12 bases remaining between them. The CDR3 spans 15 residues. CDR3 residues: CASSESGATYYEQYF. CDR3 nucleotide sequence: TGCGCCAGCAGTGAGTCAGGAGCGACCTACTACGAGCAGTACTTC.

This chain uses TRBV28 with TRBJ2-7; 10 bases fit TRBD2. V lost 3 bases, J lost 5 bases, and 7 bases stayed unmatched. The CDR3 has 15 residues. From germline, CDR1 is MDHEN and CDR2 SYDVKM. Written as DNA, the CDR3 is TGTGCCAGCAGTTTGGCTAGCGGGAGCCCAGACGAGCAGTACTTC. As protein: CASSLASGSPDEQYF.

V gene TRBV3-1 (or the pseudogene TRBV3-2) combines with J gene TRBJ2-1; D remains unclear. This CDR3 contains 13 residues. V shed 8 bases and J shed 7 bases, with 15 bases lying between them. Germline V gene lookup returns CDR1 LGHDT and CDR2 YNNKEL (reference sequence). CDR3 DNA sequence: TGTGCCAGCCGGGTTGCTTTGAGTAATGAGCAGTTCTTC. Protein: CASRVALSNEQFF.

The chain couples TRBV7-9 to TRBJ1-4; tentatively, D is TRBD1 (5 bases). This CDR3 spans 13 amino acids. Per the germline V gene, CDR1 is SEHNR and CDR2 is FQNEAQ (reference sequence). V lost 6 bases, J lost 10 bases, and 15 bases lay in between. DNA for the CDR3: TGTGCCAGCAGTTGGGGAGGGGCAACAAAACTGTTTTTT. It specifies CASSWGGATKLFF.

J is TRBJ2-4 and V is TRBV25-1, with a tentative D call TRBD2 (6 bases). V was cut by 3 bases and J by 0 bases, with 9 bases left in between. Looked up from germline, CDR1 is MGHDK and CDR2 is SYGVNS. The CDR3 totals 15 residues. The chain's CDR3 is CASSDRDLAKNIQYF. The CDR3 coding sequence is TGTGCCAGCAGTGACCGGGACTTAGCCAAAAACATTCAGTACTTC.

The chain links TRBV4-1 to TRBJ2-1; 7 nucleotides match TRBD2. The CDR3 totals 15 residues. The V segment lost 4 bases and the J segment 5 bases; nucleotides outside the gene matches: 8. CDR1 is MGHRA, CDR2 YSYEKL, per germline. The CDR3 nucleotides read TGCGCCAGCAGCCGAGGTCTAGCGGATAACAATGAGCAGTTCTTC. Amino acid sequence: CASSRGLADNNEQFF.

This chain links TRBV6-5 with TRBJ1-1, with D possibly being TRBD1 (5 bases). The V gene lost 6 bases and the J gene lost 4 bases, with 12 bases spanning the gap. The germline V gene encodes CDR1 MNHEY and CDR2 SVGAGI. The CDR3 has 13 residues. As DNA, the CDR3 is TGTGCCAGCAGCCTTACAGGAAGCACTGAAGCTTTCTTT. Encoded protein: CASSLTGSTEAFF.

The count of this clone is one. V usage is TRBV4-1 and J usage is TRBJ1-6; D gene uncertain. The ends were cut back, 6 bases at V and 5 bases at J, with 5 bases in the middle. Germline assignment: CDR1 MGHRA and CDR2 YSYEKL. The CDR3 length is 12 residues. The CDR3, as DNA: TGCGCCAGCAGAGCGGATAATTCACCCCTCCACTTT. The encoded protein is CASRADNSPLHF.

The chain joins TRBV7-9 to TRBJ1-2; 9 bases line up with TRBD1. Per germline, CDR1 SEHNR and CDR2 FQNEAQ (reference sequence). V trimming: 7 bases; J trimming: 3 bases; junction bases outside the gene matches: 12. The CDR3 has 16 residues. The CDR3 loop reads CASTKPGQGLDYGYTF. The CDR3 DNA sequence: TGTGCCAGCACCAAACCGGGACAGGGACTTGACTATGGCTACACCTTC.

This clone was seen a few times. V gene TRBV7-2 combines with J gene TRBJ1-4; D is possibly TRBD1 (6 bases). The germline V gene has CDR1 SGHTA and CDR2 FQGNSA. The CDR3 has 15 amino acids. V dropped 1 base and J dropped 1 base, with 7 bases sitting between them. CDR3 sequence (DNA): TGTGCCAGCAGCTTAGTGACAGGAACTAATGAAAAACTGTTTTTT. Residues: CASSLVTGTNEKLFF.

This clone was detected once. The gene calls are TRBV5-1 and TRBJ2-7; 7 nucleotides agree with TRBD1. The V gene's germline CDR1 is SGHRS and CDR2 YFSETQ. J was trimmed by 6 bases and V by 4 bases; bases with no gene match: 13. The CDR3 extends over 15 amino acids. CDR3 residues: CASSERQGVSLEQYF. The CDR3 nucleotides read TGCGCCAGCAGCGAAAGACAGGGAGTAAGTCTCGAGCAGTACTTC.

The chain is built from TRBV15 and TRBJ2-1, with 8 bases lining up with TRBD2. Trimming removed 3 bases from V and 10 bases from J; junction bases left unmatched: 2. Germline V gene lookup returns CDR1 LNHNV and CDR2 YYDKDF (reference sequence). The CDR3 is made up of 12 amino acids. DNA of the CDR3: TGTGCCACCAGCAGCTTAGCGGGAGAGCAGTTCTTC. Its translation: CATSSLAGEQFF.

The gene calls are TRBV5-1 and TRBJ2-5; possible D gene TRBD1, 5 bases. Germline loops: CDR1 SGHRS, CDR2 YFSETQ. Trimming removed 4 bases from V and 1 base from J, with 17 bases in between. The CDR3 has 16 amino acids. CDR3 in amino acids: CASSVGKTAFQETQYF. In DNA, the CDR3 is TGCGCCAGCAGCGTTGGCAAGACAGCATTCCAAGAGACCCAGTACTTC.

This clone has just a few counts. The chain carries TRBV12-5 and TRBJ2-2; 11 nucleotides match TRBD2. The length of the CDR3 is 17 residues. The J segment lost 0 bases and the V segment lost 4 bases, leaving 4 bases of the junction unmatched. Germline assignment: CDR1 LGHNT and CDR2 FRNRAP. CDR3 sequence (DNA): TGTGCTAGTGGTTCTAGCGGGGGGACAACGAACACCGGGGAGCTGTTTTTT. Amino acid sequence: CASGSSGGTTNTGELFF.

This sequence joins TRBV3-1 (or the pseudogene TRBV3-2) and TRBJ1-1; no clear D gene. Germline V gives CDR1 LGHDT, CDR2 YNNKEL (reference sequence). The germline V and J ends were trimmed by 0 bases and 4 bases, with 12 bases remaining between them. This CDR3 is built from 15 residues. DNA of the CDR3: TGTGCCAGCAGCCAAGATCGAGGCGTGTCCACTGAAGCTTTCTTT. Protein sequence: CASSQDRGVSTEAFF.